This T cell receptor beta chain stems from a study of T cell responses to AZD1222 COVID-19 vaccine. Study observations and caveats: Spike-specific TCR breadth and depth went up after people got two AZD1222 doses.

Notes on this clone: Its antigen remains unknown.

Sequencing used immunoSEQ multiplex PCR; TCRdb keeps in-frame clones, though not all of them. The data show 150,000 or so clones, around 86% seen once. V was pared by 4 bases and J by 8 bases, with 11 bases of the junction left unmatched. Germline CDR1 is SGHRS and CDR2 is YFSETQ. The CDR3 is made up of 14 amino acids. The sample consisted of peripheral blood, taken on day 0 of AZD1222 vaccination. The receptor was derived from an adult in good health. This rearrangement joins TRBV5-1 to TRBJ1-2; 7 nucleotides align to TRBD1. This CDR3 is CASSPGQSLGGYTF. The CDR3 DNA sequence: TGCGCCAGCAGCCCGGGACAGTCATTGGGGGGCTACACCTTC.